Each of the 9 T cell receptor beta chains below was sequenced from the same sample in a study of long-term antiretroviral therapy in people with HIV. Survey-level resolution applied to immunoSEQ assay v3.0. Clones were read by immunoSEQ multiplex PCR, and TCRdb kept only the in-frame ones, dropping some. This table has approximately 26,000 clones, 80% to 85% appearing once. Source: unsorted PBMCs, taken 0.4 years after starting antiretroviral therapy. These receptors all come from a man between 18 and 29 years old with HIV.

The V call is TRBV5-6, the J call TRBJ1-6; 7 bases fit TRBD1. The germline V gene has CDR1 SGHDT and CDR2 YYEEEE. The CDR3 consists of 14 residues. V dropped 4 bases and J dropped 8; count of bases not matched to a gene: 6. CDR3 in DNA: TGTGCCAGCAGCCCCTGGACAGGAGATTCACCCCTCCACTTT. This translates into CASSPWTGDSPLHF.

This clone was counted once. The rearrangement joins TRBV5-1 to TRBJ1-2; unclear D gene. Deletions cut 0 bases from V and 4 bases from J, with 7 bases between. The CDR3 totals 13 residues. The germline CDR1 and CDR2 sequences are SGHRS and YFSETQ. CDR3 protein: CASSLDWSYGYTF. CDR3 DNA: TGCGCCAGCAGCTTGGATTGGTCCTATGGCTACACCTTC.

This chain uses TRBV7-3 with TRBJ1-2; D perhaps matches TRBD1 (5 bases). V was clipped by 1 base and J by 8 bases, with 11 bases between them. The CDR3 spans 13 residues. The germline gives CDR1 SGHTA, CDR2 FQGTGA. The CDR3, as DNA: TGTGCCAGCAGCTTAAGGGCCAGGGAGGGCTACACCTTC. Protein: CASSLRAREGYTF.

The V call is TRBV10-3, the J call TRBJ2-5; TRBD2 aligns across 8 bases. Trimming at V came to 6 bases and at J to 4 bases, leaving 7 bases not matched to a gene. Germline loops: CDR1 ENHRY, CDR2 SYGVKD. CDR3 size: 14 residues. The CDR3 sequence: CAISGRAVRETQYF. CDR3 sequence (DNA): TGTGCCATCAGCGGGAGGGCCGTCAGAGAGACCCAGTACTTC.

This chain links TRBV27 with TRBJ2-7, with 11 positions matching TRBD1. The germline V gene encodes CDR1 MNHEY and CDR2 SMNVEV (reference sequence). With V trimmed by 7 bases and J by 2 bases, 25 bases remained unmatched. This CDR3 is 21 amino acids long. CDR3 residues: CASKYRDRGEESSKAPYEQYF. The CDR3 DNA sequence: TGTGCCAGCAAGTACCGGGACAGGGGGGAGGAGAGCTCAAAAGCCCCCTACGAGCAGTACTTC.

V and J are TRBV19 and TRBJ2-1; D call uncertain. The germline V gene encodes CDR1 LNHDA and CDR2 SQIVND (reference sequence). The CDR3 is 15 residues long. The germline V and J ends were trimmed by 6 bases and 0 bases, with 12 bases remaining between them. In DNA, the CDR3 is TGTGCCAGTAGACAGACATCGAGCTCCTACAATGAGCAGTTCTTC. This gives the protein CASRQTSSSYNEQFF.

V gene TRBV4-1 combines with J gene TRBJ1-2; tentatively, D is TRBD1 (5 bases). Trimming pared 0 bases from V and 2 bases from J, leaving 10 bases between. CDR1 MGHRA and CDR2 YSYEKL come from the germline V gene. CDR3 length: 15 residues. For the CDR3, the DNA is TGCGCCAGCAGCCAAGATACGCCAGGGAACTATGGCTACACCTTC. Translation: CASSQDTPGNYGYTF.

The chain links TRBV4-1 to TRBJ1-5; 7 positions agree with TRBD1. The CDR3 length is 16 residues. Trimming took 4 bases from V and 0 from J; bases not matched to a gene: 6. The germline V gene encodes CDR1 MGHRA and CDR2 YSYEKL. The CDR3 DNA reads TGCGCCAGCAGCCTGGGACAGACTCATAGCAATCAGCCCCAGCATTTT. Amino acids: CASSLGQTHSNQPQHF.

The chain carries TRBV2 and TRBJ2-1; TRBD1 matches 7 bases. V was clipped by 4 bases and J by 0 bases; unmatched bases: 3. The V gene's germline CDR1 is SNHLY and CDR2 FYNNEI. CDR3 length equals 15 residues. Written as DNA, the CDR3 is TGTGCCAGCAGTGTGGCAGGGGGCTCCTACAATGAGCAGTTCTTC. It encodes CASSVAGGSYNEQFF.